The present entry profiles one T cell receptor beta chain with its context. Its target is unknown. These data come from a study of OX40 agonist ivuxolimab in advanced cancers. As for the study in general: Three patients, one with hepatocellular carcinoma and two with cutaneous melanoma, responded partially.

Clones were sequenced by immunoSEQ multiplex PCR, and TCRdb holds only the in-frame ones, with some missing. The sample contains over 35,000 clones, around 88% of which appear only once. Study findings and constraints: CD4+ and CD8+ blood T cells expanded clonally by week 6 at 0.1 to 3.0 mg/kg. Averaging showed that CD8+ T cells had more expanded clones than CD4+ did.

The CDR3 is made up of 12 amino acids. Trimming shortened V by 0 bases and J by 9 bases, and 9 bases separated the two germline ends. Germline V CDR1 and CDR2: SGHRS, YFSETQ. The sample was CD4+ or CD8+ T cells sorted from blood, taken in a trial of the OX40 agonist ivuxolimab. This receptor was taken from an adult with an advanced solid tumor such as melanoma, head and neck, liver or kidney cancer. The rearrangement links TRBV5-1 to TRBJ2-5, with a tentative D call TRBD1 (5 bases). Here the CDR3 DNA reads TGCGCCAGCAGCTTGGGACAGATGGCCCAGTACTTC. Its protein is CASSLGQMAQYF.